This T cell receptor beta chain was recorded in a study of T-cell reconstitution after alpha-beta-depleted transplantation in children. Molecular barcoding with unique molecular identifiers was used for the TCRbeta library. TCRdb re-called the PCR reads through MiXCR, storing one row per CDR3 protein. Here the sample spans some 200,000 distinct CDR3 sequences, 9.7% being singletons. V was clipped by 5 bases and J by 7 bases, with 15 bases between them. The germline gives CDR1 KGHSH, CDR2 LQKENI. The CDR3 is 14 amino acids. This clonotype has more than one count but fewer than ten. The TCR sequence derives from a human donor who donated a stem cell graft to a child with SCID. The sequencing here drew on PBMCs from the stem cell graft donor, taken from the stem cell graft. The chain joins TRBV18 to TRBJ2-1; D is perhaps TRBD1 (6 bases). Here the CDR3 DNA reads TGTGCCAGCTCAACAACACAGGGTGGAAATGAGCAGTTCTTC. Translated: CASSTTQGGNEQFF.